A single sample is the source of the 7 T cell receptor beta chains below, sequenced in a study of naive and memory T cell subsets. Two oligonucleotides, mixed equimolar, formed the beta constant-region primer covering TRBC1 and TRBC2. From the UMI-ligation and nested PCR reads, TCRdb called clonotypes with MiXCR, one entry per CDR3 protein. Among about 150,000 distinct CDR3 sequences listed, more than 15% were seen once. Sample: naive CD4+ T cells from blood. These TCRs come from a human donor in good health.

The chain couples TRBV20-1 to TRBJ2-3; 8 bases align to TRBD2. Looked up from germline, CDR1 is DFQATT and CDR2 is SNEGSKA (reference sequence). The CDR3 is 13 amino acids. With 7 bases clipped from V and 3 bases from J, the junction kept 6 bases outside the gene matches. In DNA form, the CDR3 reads TGCAGTGTTCTACTAGCGGATACAGATACGCAGTATTTT. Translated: CSVLLADTDTQYF.

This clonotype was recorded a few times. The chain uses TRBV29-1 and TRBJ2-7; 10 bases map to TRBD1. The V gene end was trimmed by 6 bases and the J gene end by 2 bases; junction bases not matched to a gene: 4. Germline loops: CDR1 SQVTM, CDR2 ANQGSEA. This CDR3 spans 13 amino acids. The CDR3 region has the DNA TGCAGCGTGTGGGGACAGGGGACCTACGAGCAGTACTTC. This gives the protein CSVWGQGTYEQYF.

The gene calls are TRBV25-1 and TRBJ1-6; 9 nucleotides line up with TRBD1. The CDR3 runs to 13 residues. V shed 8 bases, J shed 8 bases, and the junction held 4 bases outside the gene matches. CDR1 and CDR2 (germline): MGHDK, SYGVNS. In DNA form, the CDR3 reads TGTGCCAGCTCCGGGACAGGGCATTCACCCCTCCACTTT. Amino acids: CASSGTGHSPLHF.

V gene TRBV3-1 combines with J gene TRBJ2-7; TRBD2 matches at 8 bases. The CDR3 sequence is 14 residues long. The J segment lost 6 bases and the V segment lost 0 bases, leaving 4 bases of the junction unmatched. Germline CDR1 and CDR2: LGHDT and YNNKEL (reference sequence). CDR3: CASSQDGLAGEQYF. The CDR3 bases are TGTGCCAGCAGCCAAGATGGGCTAGCGGGCGAGCAGTACTTC.

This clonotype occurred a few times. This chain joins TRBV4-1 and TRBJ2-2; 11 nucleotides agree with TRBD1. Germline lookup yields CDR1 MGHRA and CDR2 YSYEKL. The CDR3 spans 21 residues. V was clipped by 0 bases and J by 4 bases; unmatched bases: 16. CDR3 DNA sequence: TGCGCCAGCAGCCAAGATTCCCGGACAGGGGGCTTCCAACGAGGCACCGGGGAGCTGTTTTTT. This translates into CASSQDSRTGGFQRGTGELFF.

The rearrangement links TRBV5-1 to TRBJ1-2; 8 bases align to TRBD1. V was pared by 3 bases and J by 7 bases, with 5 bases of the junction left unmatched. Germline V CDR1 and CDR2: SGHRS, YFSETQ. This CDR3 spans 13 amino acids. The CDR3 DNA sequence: TGCGCCAGCAGCTCGACGACAGGGGCTGGCTACACCTTC. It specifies CASSSTTGAGYTF.

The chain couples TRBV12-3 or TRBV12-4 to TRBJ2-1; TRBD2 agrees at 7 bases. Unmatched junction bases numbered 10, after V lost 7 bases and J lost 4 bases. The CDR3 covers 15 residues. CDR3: CASNSLREKYNEQFF. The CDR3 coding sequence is TGTGCCAGCAACTCTTTGCGGGAGAAATACAATGAGCAGTTCTTC.